The 30 T cell receptor beta chains below come from one sample, sequenced in a study of beta chain features in type 1 diabetes. Study-level results: For Type 1 diabetes patients, all four CD4+ subsets carried TCRB CDR3s that were moderately but significantly shorter.

Their cognate antigens are unknown. Isolated RNA was reverse transcribed in full, so expressed TCRB transcripts were sequenced. This table comes from immunoSEQ multiplex PCR, and its TCRdb copy is limited to in-frame clones, with some not included. The table lists under 300,000 clones, approximately 15% of them singletons. Sample: naive CD4+ T cells from blood. The receptors derive from a man younger than 40 with type 1 diabetes.

This clone turned up a few times. In DNA, the CDR3 is TGCGCCAGCAGCTTGGAGGGGAATAGCAATCAGCCCCAGCATTTT. Translating it yields CASSLEGNSNQPQHF. The rearrangement joins TRBV5-1 to TRBJ1-5; a possible D gene is TRBD1 (5 bases). Trimming removed 0 bases at V and 0 bases at J, with 7 bases between. Per germline, CDR1 SGHRS and CDR2 YFSETQ. The CDR3 is 15 amino acids.

V gene TRBV29-1 combines with J gene TRBJ1-1; 7 bases match TRBD1. From germline, CDR1 is SQVTM and CDR2 ANQGSEA. This CDR3 is built from 14 residues. With 5 bases clipped from V and 0 bases from J, the junction kept 6 bases outside the gene matches. The CDR3 coding sequence is TGCAGCGTTCGACAGGGTTTTGTGAACACTGAAGCTTTCTTT. Translation: CSVRQGFVNTEAFF.

This clone was detected ten times or more. The V call is TRBV2, the J call TRBJ2-3; D may be TRBD1 (5 bases). V lost 6 bases, J lost 4 bases, and 8 bases lay in between. The germline V gene has CDR1 SNHLY and CDR2 FYNNEI. This CDR3 spans 12 amino acids. CDR3 nucleotide sequence: TGTGCCAGCAGACGACAGCCAGATACGCAGTATTTT. This sequence encodes CASRRQPDTQYF.

A few counts support this clone. This chain connects TRBV10-3 to TRBJ2-3; D might be TRBD2 (6 bases). Per the germline V gene, CDR1 is ENHRY and CDR2 is SYGVKD. Deletions cut 8 bases from V and 3 bases from J, with 18 bases between. CDR3 length equals 15 residues. The DNA for the CDR3 is TGTGCCATCGGAGCGGAGGGCGGATCTACAGATACGCAGTATTTT. Protein product: CAIGAEGGSTDTQYF.

This clone came up a few times. The chain carries TRBV5-4 and TRBJ1-4; D is unresolved. V gave up 5 bases and J gave up 7 bases, with 12 bases separating them. CDR1 SGHNT and CDR2 YYREEE come from the germline V gene (reference sequence). The CDR3 is 13 residues long. The CDR3 region is CASSLAIGEKLFF. In DNA form, the CDR3 reads TGTGCCAGCAGTCTTGCTATTGGTGAAAAACTGTTTTTT.

J is TRBJ1-4 and V is TRBV18; 7 bases map to TRBD1. V dropped 4 bases and J dropped 5; count of bases not matched to a gene: 4. The CDR3 has 14 amino acids. Germline loops: CDR1 KGHSH, CDR2 LQKENI. The CDR3 nucleotides read TGTGCCAGCTCACTGTACAGGGGCAATGAAAAACTGTTTTTT. Its translation is CASSLYRGNEKLFF.

The chain recombines TRBV6-1 with TRBJ1-6, with a tentative D call TRBD1 (5 bases). V lost 4 bases and J 2 bases, leaving 12 bases between the germline ends. The CDR3 runs to 16 residues. Looked up from germline, CDR1 is MNHNS and CDR2 is SASEGT. The CDR3 reads CASSVWKGTYNSPLHF. CDR3 DNA sequence: TGTGCCAGCAGTGTATGGAAGGGGACCTATAATTCACCCCTCCACTTT.

The chain combines TRBV5-4 with TRBJ1-4; 7 positions agree with TRBD1. V gave up 4 bases and J gave up 3 bases; unmatched junction bases: 6. CDR3 size: 15 residues. Germline V gives CDR1 SGHNT, CDR2 YYREEE (reference sequence). CDR3 nucleotide sequence: TGTGCCAGCAGCCCGGATGGACAGGCTAATGAAAAACTGTTTTTT. Its protein product is CASSPDGQANEKLFF.

This clone was counted only a few times. DNA for the CDR3: TGTGCCAGCTCACCACCGTCGGGGGAAGGGTACGAGCAGTACTTC. This gives the protein CASSPPSGEGYEQYF. The rearrangement uses TRBV18 and TRBJ2-7, with D possibly TRBD2 on 6 matching bases. The CDR3 totals 15 residues. Germline CDR1 KGHSH, CDR2 LQKENI. Between the trimmed V and J ends, which lost 0 bases and 4 bases, there was a span of 13 bases.

This clone was observed a handful of times. The chain links TRBV18 to TRBJ1-1; D gene ambiguous. This CDR3 is 14 amino acids long. V lost 3 bases to trimming and J lost 3 bases, with 11 bases between them. The germline CDR1 and CDR2 sequences are KGHSH and LQKENI. CDR3 amino acids: CASSPLEEDTEAFF. CDR3 bases: TGTGCCAGCTCACCTCTCGAGGAGGACACTGAAGCTTTCTTT.

This clone was counted a few times. The genes are TRBV11-2 and TRBJ2-2; 8 bases are a match to TRBD2. Germline loops: CDR1 SGHAT, CDR2 FQNNGV. J was trimmed by 4 bases and V by 0 bases; bases with no gene match: 4. This CDR3 is built from 16 residues. The CDR3 nucleotides are TGTGCCAGCAGCTTAGAAGGCCTAGCGGGCACCGGGGAGCTGTTTTTT. Protein product: CASSLEGLAGTGELFF.

This clone was found a few times. V usage is TRBV19 and J usage is TRBJ2-7, with 10 bases identical to TRBD1. Per the germline V gene, CDR1 is LNHDA and CDR2 is SQIVND (reference sequence). CDR3 size: 16 residues. V gave up 3 bases and J gave up 2 bases; unmatched junction bases: 7. The CDR3 bases are TGTGCCAGTAGTATCGAAGGGACAGGGGCGCCCTACGAGCAGTACTTC. Encoded protein: CASSIEGTGAPYEQYF.

This chain uses TRBV6-5 with TRBJ1-5; 8 bases align to TRBD1. J gave up 3 bases and V 5 bases, and 3 bases lay outside the gene matches. Germline lookup yields CDR1 MNHEY and CDR2 SVGAGI. CDR3 length: 14 residues. Here the CDR3 reads CASSRTGINQPQHF. For the CDR3, the DNA is TGTGCCAGCAGTCGGACAGGGATCAATCAGCCCCAGCATTTT.

The CDR3 nucleotides are TGTGCCAGCAGCTGGGGACAGGCCTCTGGAAACACCATATATTTT. This gives the protein CASSWGQASGNTIYF. The J gene is TRBJ1-3, the V gene TRBV4-2; 8 bases align to TRBD1. The CDR3 has 15 amino acids. Germline CDR1 reads LGHNA; CDR2 reads YNFKEQ. With 5 bases clipped from V and 0 bases from J, the junction kept 3 bases outside the gene matches.

The rearrangement joins TRBV6-5 to TRBJ1-5; no clear D gene. The V and J ends lost 2 bases and 7 bases respectively, with 9 bases between them. Germline values: CDR1 MNHEY, CDR2 SVGAGI. This CDR3 region has 13 residues. The CDR3 loop is CASSYGERQPQHF. The CDR3 nucleotides are TGTGCCAGCAGTTACGGGGAGCGGCAGCCCCAGCATTTT.

The chain couples TRBV2 to TRBJ1-1, with D unclear. CDR1 and CDR2 from the germline V gene are SNHLY and FYNNEI. This CDR3 comprises 13 residues. V lost 7 bases and J 6 bases, leaving 15 bases between the germline ends. CDR3 in DNA: TGTGCCAGCACCTCCGGAGCGGTCCCTGAAGCTTTCTTT. This codes for CASTSGAVPEAFF.

The J gene is TRBJ1-1, the V gene TRBV5-1; 7 bases fit TRBD1. Unmatched junction bases numbered 14, after V lost 4 bases and J lost 5 bases. The germline V gene has CDR1 SGHRS and CDR2 YFSETQ. This CDR3 is built from 16 residues. CDR3 nucleotide sequence: TGCGCCAGCAGCCCTAGACGTGAGGGGGCAGGTACTGAAGCTTTCTTT. It yields the protein CASSPRREGAGTEAFF.

The chain uses TRBV6-1 and TRBJ1-5; D perhaps matches TRBD1 (6 bases). The CDR3 totals 13 residues. Trimming pared 5 bases from V and 5 bases from J, leaving 10 bases between. Germline CDR1 reads MNHNS; CDR2 reads SASEGT. The CDR3 DNA reads as TGTGCCAGCAGTCAAGGGGGGGATCAGCCCCAGCATTTT. Amino acids: CASSQGGDQPQHF.

This clone showed up just a few times. The V gene is TRBV5-1, the J gene TRBJ1-3; no definite D call. CDR1 is SGHRS and CDR2 is YFSETQ in the germline V gene. The CDR3 extends over 14 amino acids. Between the trimmed V and J ends, which lost 4 bases and 3 bases, there was a span of 11 bases. Written as DNA, the CDR3 is TGCGCCAGCAGCCCGGGAGGGAATGGAAACACCATATATTTT. Translating gives CASSPGGNGNTIYF.

The chain joins TRBV6-1 to TRBJ1-5; TRBD1 agrees at 8 bases. Unmatched junction bases numbered 5, after V lost 4 bases and J lost 3 bases. Germline values: CDR1 MNHNS, CDR2 SASEGT. This CDR3 spans 15 amino acids. The CDR3 DNA reads TGTGCCAGCAGTGTTCCGGGACAGGCCAATCAGCCCCAGCATTTT. Protein product: CASSVPGQANQPQHF.

The chain has TRBV7-2 and TRBJ2-3; D is unclear. CDR1 is SGHTA, CDR2 FQGNSA, per germline. This CDR3 spans 14 amino acids. V lost 0 bases, J lost 3 bases, and 7 bases lay in between. CDR3 sequence reads: CASSLAHSTDTQYF. The CDR3 DNA reads TGTGCCAGCAGCTTAGCGCACAGTACAGATACGCAGTATTTT.

The chain carries TRBV29-1 and TRBJ2-1; 7 bases agree with TRBD1. Germline trimming cut 7 bases from V and 9 bases from J; bases unmatched to any gene: 9. Germline loops: CDR1 SQVTM, CDR2 ANQGSEA. The CDR3 is made up of 12 amino acids. The CDR3 loop reads CSAGEGGREQFF. The CDR3 DNA reads as TGCAGCGCCGGGGAAGGGGGCCGTGAGCAGTTCTTC.

The chain couples TRBV2 to TRBJ1-2, with D possibly matching TRBD1 (6 bases). The CDR3 runs to 13 residues. Trimming took 4 bases from V and 4 from J, leaving 10 bases between them. Germline V lookup: CDR1 SNHLY, CDR2 FYNNEI. The CDR3, as DNA: TGTGCCAGCAGTGGAGGCAGGGGCTATGGCTACACCTTC. It specifies CASSGGRGYGYTF.

The chain combines TRBV2 with TRBJ1-5; D call uncertain. CDR3 size: 13 residues. CDR1 is SNHLY, CDR2 FYNNEI, per germline. V was trimmed by 6 bases and J by 0 bases, leaving 6 bases between them. The CDR3 region is CASRDYSNQPQHF. In nucleotides, the CDR3 is TGTGCCAGCAGGGACTATAGCAATCAGCCCCAGCATTTT. The variable domain in full, completed from reference TRBV2 and TRBJ1-5, reads EPEVTQTPSHQVTQMGQEVILRCVPISNHLYFYWYRQILGQKVEFLVSFYNNEISEKSEIFDDQFSVERPDGSNFTLKIRSTKLEDSAMYFCASRDYSNQPQHFGDGTRLSIL.

This clone was picked up a small number of times. The chain combines TRBV4-1 with TRBJ2-1; 9 nucleotides line up with TRBD2. The germline V gene has CDR1 MGHRA and CDR2 YSYEKL. The CDR3 loop spans 15 amino acids. With V trimmed by 0 bases and J by 9 bases, 6 bases remained unmatched. CDR3 bases: TGCGCCAGCAGCCAAGATATGAGCGGGAGGTTTGAGCAGTTCTTC. Translated, it gives CASSQDMSGRFEQFF.

This clone showed up just a few times. The CDR3 sequence is CASSRDRANTGELFF. The CDR3 nucleotides are TGCGCCAGCAGTAGAGACAGGGCGAACACCGGGGAGCTGTTTTTT. The chain links TRBV5-1 to TRBJ2-2; 7 bases fit TRBD1. V was clipped by 5 bases and J by 0 bases; unmatched bases: 4. Germline assignment: CDR1 SGHRS and CDR2 YFSETQ. CDR3 size: 15 residues. The complete variable domain, with remaining parts taken from reference TRBV5-1 and TRBJ2-2, reads KAGVTQTPRYLIKTRGQQVTLSCSPISGHRSVSWYQQTPGQGLQFLFEYFSETQRNKGNFPGRFSGRQFSNSRSEMNVSTLELGDSALYLCASSRDRANTGELFFGEGSRLTVL.

This clone was recorded a few times. This chain links TRBV2 with TRBJ1-1, with D tentatively TRBD1 (6 bases). The germline V gene encodes CDR1 SNHLY and CDR2 FYNNEI. V was pared by 6 bases and J by 3 bases, with 14 bases between. The CDR3 totals 14 residues. The CDR3 loop is CASSPQGRDTEAFF. The CDR3 bases are TGTGCCAGCAGCCCTCAGGGGAGGGACACTGAAGCTTTCTTT.

This clone was detected a few times. The rearrangement links TRBV7-2 to TRBJ2-2, with D possibly being TRBD2 (7 bases). Germline V gene sequence: CDR1 SGHTA, CDR2 FQGNSA. There are 16 residues in the CDR3. Trimming shortened V by 2 bases and J by 3 bases, and 13 bases separated the two germline ends. The CDR3 DNA reads TGTGCCAGCAGCTTAATTGCGGGGGCCGACACCGGGGAGCTGTTTTTT. Amino acids: CASSLIAGADTGELFF.

This clone was recorded a few times. The chain recombines TRBV29-1 with TRBJ1-2; 7 nucleotides agree with TRBD1. The germline CDR1 and CDR2 sequences are SQVTM and ANQGSEA. The J segment lost 5 bases and the V segment lost 5 bases, leaving 11 bases of the junction unmatched. This CDR3 has 14 amino acids. CDR3 sequence reads: CSVKGDRRRYGYTF. The CDR3 region has the DNA TGCAGCGTTAAAGGGGACAGAAGGCGATATGGCTACACCTTC.

This clone was seen a handful of times. V is TRBV18 and J is TRBJ1-5; D perhaps matches TRBD1 (5 bases). Germline CDR1 and CDR2: KGHSH and LQKENI. Trimming stripped 1 base from V and 1 base from J, with 11 bases between. The CDR3 totals 16 residues. The CDR3 region has the DNA TGTGCCAGCTCACCACTAAGGGGAGGAAGCAATCAGCCCCAGCATTTT. Amino acid sequence: CASSPLRGGSNQPQHF.